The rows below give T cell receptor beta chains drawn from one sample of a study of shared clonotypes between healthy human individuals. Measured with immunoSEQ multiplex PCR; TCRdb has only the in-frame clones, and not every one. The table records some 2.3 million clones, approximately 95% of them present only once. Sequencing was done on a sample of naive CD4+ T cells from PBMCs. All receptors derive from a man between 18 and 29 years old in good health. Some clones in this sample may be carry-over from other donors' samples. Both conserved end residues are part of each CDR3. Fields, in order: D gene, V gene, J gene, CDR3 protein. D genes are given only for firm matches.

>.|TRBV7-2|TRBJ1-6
CASSPSGLEGSPLHF
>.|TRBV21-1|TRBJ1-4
CASSLWEPGEKLFF
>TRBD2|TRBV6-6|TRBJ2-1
CASSYFRTSGIDEQFF
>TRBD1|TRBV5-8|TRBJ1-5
CASSLWTGEGNQPQHF
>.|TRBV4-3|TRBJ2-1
CASSQDPRNEQFF
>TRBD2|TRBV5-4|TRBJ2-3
CASSPQASGRYTQYF
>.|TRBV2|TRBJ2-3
CASSRGPGGADTQYF
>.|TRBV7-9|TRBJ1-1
CASSLVENTEAFF
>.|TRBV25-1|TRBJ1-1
CAAGGAVEAFF
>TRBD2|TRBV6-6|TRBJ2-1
CASSRPGTSIVSEQFF
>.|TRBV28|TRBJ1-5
CASSDQGGRQPQHF
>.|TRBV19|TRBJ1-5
CASRGSILDQPQHF
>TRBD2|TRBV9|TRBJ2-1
CASSPGRPSGRNEQFF
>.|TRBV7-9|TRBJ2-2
CASSLVGTNTGELFF
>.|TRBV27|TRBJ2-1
CASRGLLHEQFF